This T cell receptor (beta chain) was observed in a study of T cells after somatic rescue of genetic block. Assay used: immunoSEQ multiplex PCR; TCRdb lists only in-frame clones, some missing. The data contain some 90,000 clones, 85% to 90% of them singletons. The CDR3 runs 16 residues. The germline CDR1 and CDR2 sequences are SGHTA and FQGNSA. V shed 5 bases and J 3 bases; nucleotides not matched to a gene: 8. Sequenced sample: peripheral blood mononuclear cells (PBMCs). The V gene is TRBV7-2, the J gene TRBJ1-3, with TRBD1 matching over 9 bases. The sequence was collected from a woman aged 18-29 years. The CDR3 here is CASSPRQGVFGNTIYF. The CDR3 DNA sequence: TGTGCCAGCAGCCCACGACAGGGGGTCTTTGGAAACACCATATATTTT.